A selection of T cell receptor beta chains follows, all from one sample in a study of blood T cell repertoires in COVID-19. Profiled with immunoSEQ multiplex PCR; TCRdb holds only in-frame clones, not every one. Of around 120,000 clones listed, about 90% are singletons. Sequenced sample: peripheral blood. These receptors originate from a woman aged 70-85 years with acute or convalescent COVID-19. CDR3s include the opening cysteine and the closing phenylalanine or tryptophan. The D gene is left open where the match is weak. Expanded clones get a size class; other rows say once, few or many, or leave the size out.

abundance	v_gene	d_gene	j_gene	CDR3nt	CDR3aa
.	TRBV5-4	TRBD1	TRBJ1-2	TGTGCCAGCAGCTTGCAGGGGGCGAACTATGGCTACACCTTC	CASSLQGANYGYTF
.	TRBV13	TRBD1	TRBJ2-2	TGTGCCAGCAGTCAGGACAGGGGGCCCACCGGGGAGCTGTTTTTT	CASSQDRGPTGELFF
.	TRBV2	TRBD1	TRBJ1-4	TGTGCCAGCAGTGACAGGGACAGGGTGGGTGAAAAACTGTTTTTT	CASSDRDRVGEKLFF
.	TRBV4-1	.	TRBJ1-3	TGCGCCAGCAGCCAAGAATTCGCAGGGTCTTCTGGAAACACCATATATTTT	CASSQEFAGSSGNTIYF
.	TRBV3-1/TRBV3-2	TRBD2	TRBJ2-7	TGTGCCAGCAGCCAAGGGACTAGCGGGGTTATCTACGAGCAGTACTTC	CASSQGTSGVIYEQYF
.	TRBV11-3	.	TRBJ1-6	TGTGCCAGCAGCTTAACGGGAAATTCACCCCTCCACTTT	CASSLTGNSPLHF
.	TRBV28	TRBD1	TRBJ2-7	TGTGCCAGCACTGACTCGGGACAGGGGGCGGACGAGCAGTACTTC	CASTDSGQGADEQYF
.	TRBV9	TRBD1	TRBJ2-5	TGTGCCAGCAGCGTGGGACAGCCGACGATTCAAGAGACCCAGTACTTC	CASSVGQPTIQETQYF
few	TRBV5-6	TRBD1	TRBJ1-6	TGTGCCAGCAGCCTCCCGACAGGGTATAATTCACCCCTCCACTTT	CASSLPTGYNSPLHF
.	TRBV5-1	.	TRBJ2-5	TGCGCCAGCAGCTTGGGGGGACGCCTCGGGGGAGAGACCCAGTACTTC	CASSLGGRLGGETQYF
.	TRBV9	.	TRBJ1-3	TGTGCCAGCAGCGTAGGAGGGGGCTCTGGAAACACCATATATTTT	CASSVGGGSGNTIYF
.	TRBV3-1/TRBV3-2	TRBD2	TRBJ2-5	TGTGCCAGCAGGAGACAAGCGGGGCAAGAGACCCAGTACTTC	CASRRQAGQETQYF
.	TRBV9	.	TRBJ1-3	TGTGCCAGCAGCGCTACAGGGAGTGGAAACACCATATATTTT	CASSATGSGNTIYF
.	TRBV7-3	.	TRBJ1-1	TGTGCCAGCAGCTCCCTAGTTAACACTGAAGCTTTCTTT	CASSSLVNTEAFF
few	TRBV28	.	TRBJ1-1	TGTGCCAGCACTGGACAGAAGAACACTGAAGCTTTCTTT	CASTGQKNTEAFF
.	TRBV7-9	TRBD1	TRBJ1-5	TGTGCCAGCAGCTCGGACAGGGGCTTTTATAGCAATCAGCCCCAGCATTTT	CASSSDRGFYSNQPQHF
.	TRBV4-1	.	TRBJ1-2	TGCGCCAGCAGCCCCCTTGGCGGGATTCGGGTTGGCTACACCTTC	CASSPLGGIRVGYTF
once	TRBV27	TRBD2	TRBJ2-7	TGTGCCAGCAGCTACCTGGGGACTAGCGGGGGCTACGAGCAGTACTTC	CASSYLGTSGGYEQYF
.	TRBV2	.	TRBJ2-3	TGTGCCAGCACCCTGTGGACAGGTGGGGGGGATACGCAGTATTTT	CASTLWTGGGDTQYF
.	TRBV30	TRBD1	TRBJ2-1	TGTGCCTGGAAAGCGACAGGGCACTACAATGAGCAGTTCTTC	CAWKATGHYNEQFF
.	TRBV6-5	TRBD1	TRBJ1-2	TGTGCCAGCAGCTCGCCCGGGACAGGGAACAGGGGCTACACCTTC	CASSSPGTGNRGYTF